Given below is one TCR beta chain in context. The sample comes from a study of cytomegalovirus exposure and HLA in healthy donors. This CDR3 region has 17 residues. J gave up 4 bases and V 2 bases, and 12 bases lay outside the gene matches. Germline lookup yields CDR1 KGHSH and CDR2 LQKENI. The method was immunoSEQ multiplex PCR; TCRdb's version includes in-frame clones alone and lacks a portion of them. The sample shows 250,000 or so clones, 87% of them seen only once. The chain is built from TRBV18 and TRBJ1-2; TRBD1 matches at 8 bases. The origin of this receptor is a man between 18 and 29 years old in good health and CMV-seropositive. Sequenced material: PBMCs. CDR3 region: CASSPSSGGAGPYGYTF. The CDR3 nucleotides are TGTGCCAGCTCACCATCATCAGGGGGCGCGGGGCCCTATGGCTACACCTTC.